The clone carrying this T cell receptor (beta chain) has more than one count but fewer than ten. Its target is unknown. This entry comes from a study of read filtering for tumor transcriptome and immune sequencing. Study summary: Patients were some 16 male and roughly 15 female, mean age about 65 years, range roughly 47 to 85. DNase treatment preceded whole-transcriptome library preparation.

Study-level points and caveats: The CD138-negative fraction was mixed bone marrow immune cells, not pure T cells.

From about 400 ng of RNA, a library with molecular barcoded alpha/delta and beta/gamma adaptors was made. One entry per CDR3 protein results from TCRdb running MiXCR on the reads. Of roughly 130,000 distinct CDR3 sequences listed, 10% to 15% are singletons. CDR3 length: 13 amino acids. Trimming took 2 bases from V and 3 from J, leaving 5 bases between them. In germline, CDR1 is MNHEY, CDR2 SVGAGI. The specimen was a population of CD138-negative cells sorted from bone marrow. The chain carries TRBV6-5 and TRBJ1-5; no clear D gene. This sequence was found in a donor aged 40 or older with multiple myeloma. The CDR3 sequence: CASSYSPNQPQHF. DNA of the CDR3: TGTGCCAGCAGTTACAGTCCCAATCAGCCCCAGCATTTT.